The sequence of this T cell receptor (beta chain) was determined in a study of cytomegalovirus exposure and HLA in healthy donors. Study overall: Caucasian-associated ancestry cluster membership applied to approximately 81% of 398 genotyped donors.

The CDR3 is made up of 13 amino acids. The ends were cut back, 5 bases at V and 8 bases at J, with 13 bases in the middle. CDR1 is SGHTA and CDR2 is FQGTGA in the germline V gene. PCR primers comprised 60 Vbeta and 13 Jbeta primers. TCRdb's table, derived via immunoSEQ multiplex PCR, lists solely in-frame clones and lacks some. The data show almost 200,000 clones, around 79% seen once. Sequenced material: PBMCs. This receptor was identified in a male donor in good health and CMV-seropositive. This rearrangement joins TRBV7-3 to TRBJ2-1; maybe TRBD1 (6 bases). The CDR3 region has the DNA TGTGCCAGCAGCCCTCAGGGGCACGATGAGCAGTTCTTC. It codes for CASSPQGHDEQFF. The full variable domain, rest sourced from reference TRBV7-3 and TRBJ2-1, is GAGVSQTPSNKVTEKGKYVELRCDPISGHTALYWYRQSLGQGPEFLIYFQGTGAADDSGLPNDRFFAVRPEGSVSTLKIQRTERGDSAVYLCASSPQGHDEQFFGPGTRLTVL.